This passage covers 32 T cell receptor beta chains from one sample sequenced in a study of post-analysis software for immune sequencing data. Study-wide findings and caveats: Comparison of patients with controls showed five TRBV segments more frequent in patients, TRBV5-6, TRBV5-1 and TRBV20-1 among them.

Their antigen targets remain unknown. TCR beta cDNA libraries had unique molecular identifiers. TCRdb independently ran MiXCR on the PCR reads; one entry per CDR3 protein. The data contain hundreds of thousands of distinct CDR3 sequences, roughly three fifths of them seen just once; the ten biggest clones take up about 11%. Sequenced input: blood. These receptors all come from a girl aged 2 to 10 with multiple sclerosis.

This clonotype has a handful of counts. V is TRBV24-1 and J is TRBJ2-7; 7 bases are shared with TRBD1. This CDR3 has 16 amino acids. Germline CDR1 KGHDR, CDR2 SFDVKD. Unmatched junction bases numbered 10, after V lost 5 bases and J lost 1 base. The CDR3 bases are TGTGCCACCAGTGTTGAAGACAGGGCCAAATCCTACGAGCAGTACTTC. This encodes CATSVEDRAKSYEQYF.

This chain's CDR3 is CASSLLGQGARGSYGYTF. CDR3 nucleotides: TGTGCCAGCAGTTTACTCGGACAGGGGGCGCGGGGCTCCTATGGCTACACCTTC. The chain couples TRBV12-3 or TRBV12-4 to TRBJ1-2, with TRBD1 matching 11 bases. The length of the CDR3 is 18 residues. J gave up 4 bases and V 2 bases, and 12 bases lay outside the gene matches.

The rearrangement uses TRBV29-1 and TRBJ2-1; D ambiguous. CDR3 length: 10 residues. CDR1 SQVTM and CDR2 ANQGSEA come from the germline V gene. V was shortened by 4 bases and J by 8 bases, with 6 bases between the two germline ends. CDR3 DNA: TGCAGCGTTGGATCCTATGAGCAGTTCTTC. It specifies CSVGSYEQFF.

The chain is built from TRBV6-5 and TRBJ2-1; 8 bases match TRBD2. Germline V gives CDR1 MNHEY, CDR2 SVGAGI. The CDR3 spans 11 residues. The J segment lost 14 bases and the V segment lost 6 bases, leaving 6 bases of the junction unmatched. The chain's CDR3 is CASRGTGGEFF. The CDR3, as DNA: TGTGCCAGCAGGGGGACGGGGGGGGAGTTCTTC.

The genes are TRBV15 and TRBJ2-3, with TRBD2 as a possible D gene (5 bases). Germline CDR1 and CDR2: LNHNV and YYDKDF (reference sequence). The CDR3 has 16 residues. V lost 0 bases and J 2 bases, leaving 12 bases between the germline ends. The CDR3 loop reads CATSRDGAEPTDTQYF. The CDR3 DNA reads as TGTGCCACCAGCAGAGATGGAGCGGAGCCCACAGATACGCAGTATTTT.

CDR3 region: CASRPPSAGANVLTF. In DNA form, the CDR3 reads TGTGCCAGCAGGCCGCCTAGCGCTGGGGCCAACGTCCTGACTTTC. This rearrangement joins TRBV12-3 or TRBV12-4 to TRBJ2-6, with TRBD2 as a possible D gene (6 bases). Trimming stripped 6 bases from V and 2 bases from J, with 11 bases between. CDR3 size: 15 residues.

The chain has TRBV20-1 and TRBJ2-1; 9 nucleotides agree with TRBD2. CDR1 and CDR2 from the germline V gene are DFQATT and SNEGSKA (reference sequence). J was trimmed by 10 bases and V by 5 bases; bases with no gene match: 15. The CDR3 spans 15 residues. CDR3 residues: CSAPLAGPNQAEQFF. The CDR3 region has the DNA TGCAGTGCTCCTCTAGCGGGGCCAAATCAGGCGGAGCAGTTCTTC.

This clonotype was observed a few times. An end of the junction does not agree with germline; a read error may underlie this. The chain links TRBV5-1 to TRBJ2-1; possible D gene TRBD2, 6 bases. The CDR3 is 15 residues long. CDR1 is SGHRS, CDR2 YFSETQ, per germline. CDR3 sequence reads: CASSSGGGSYNEQFF. The CDR3, as DNA: TGTGCCAGCAGCTCCGGGGGTGGCTCCTACAATGAGCAGTTCTTC. The variable domain in full, with the rest retrieved from reference TRBV5-1 and TRBJ2-1, is KAGVTQTPRYLIKTRGQQVTLSCSPISGHRSVSWYQQTPGQGLQFLFEYFSETQRNKGNFPGRFSGRQFSNSRSEMNVSTLELGDSALYLCASSSGGGSYNEQFFGPGTRLTVL.

This clonotype appeared a few times. The chain uses TRBV12-3 or TRBV12-4 and TRBJ1-2; maybe TRBD1 (5 bases). Trimming removed 0 bases at V and 0 bases at J, with 8 bases between. CDR3 length: 15 residues. CDR3 bases: TGTGCCAGCAGTTTAGCTGGGGGATCTAACTATGGCTACACCTTC. It codes for CASSLAGGSNYGYTF.

This clonotype was found a few times. This chain joins TRBV7-8 and TRBJ1-2; D is unclear. The CDR3 consists of 12 residues. CDR1 SGHVS and CDR2 FQNEAQ come from the germline V gene. Trimming cost V 5 bases and J 0 bases, with 4 bases left between them. CDR3 DNA sequence: TGTGCCAGCAGCCCAGCTAACTATGGCTACACCTTC. Its protein product is CASSPANYGYTF.

Turning to this clonotype: One end of the junction does not line up with germline, which may come from a read error. The chain recombines TRBV12-3 or TRBV12-4 with TRBJ2-7; possible D gene TRBD2, 6 bases. This CDR3 spans 15 amino acids. The CDR3 spells CVSSLVGGRVYEQYF. CDR3 DNA sequence: TGTGTCAGCAGCCTAGTAGGAGGGCGGGTATACGAGCAGTACTTC.

This rearrangement joins TRBV5-1 to TRBJ2-5; 9 bases align to TRBD2. After removal of 4 bases from V and 1 base from J, the junction contained 8 bases not matched to a gene. The CDR3 length is 16 residues. Per germline, CDR1 SGHRS and CDR2 YFSETQ. The CDR3, as DNA: TGCGCCAGCAGCACCGGAAGCGGGGGGATCCAAGAGACCCAGTACTTC. Translation: CASSTGSGGIQETQYF.

The rearrangement joins TRBV6-5 to TRBJ2-5, with no clear D. V lost 6 bases and J lost 0, with 8 bases in between. The germline CDR1 and CDR2 sequences are MNHEY and SVGAGI. This CDR3 comprises 13 residues. The DNA for the CDR3 is TGTGCCAGCAGCCCGACATACCAAGAGACCCAGTACTTC. It specifies CASSPTYQETQYF.

J is TRBJ2-7 and V is TRBV11-2; unclear D gene. The CDR3 consists of 15 residues. Germline CDR1 reads SGHAT; CDR2 reads FQNNGV. Trimming removed 7 bases at V and 2 bases at J, with 18 bases between. In nucleotides, the CDR3 is TGTGCCAGCAAGATTCTAGTCGACACAACCTACGAGCAGTACTTC. This gives the protein CASKILVDTTYEQYF.

The chain combines TRBV7-9 with TRBJ2-3, with 12 positions matching TRBD2. The CDR3 sequence is 15 residues long. Germline V gene lookup returns CDR1 SEHNR and CDR2 FQNEAQ (reference sequence). V trimming: 1 base; J trimming: 9 bases; junction bases outside the gene matches: 5. This CDR3 is CASSLGLAGVRTQYF. The CDR3 nucleotides are TGTGCCAGCAGCTTAGGACTAGCGGGAGTTCGGACGCAGTATTTT.

The rearrangement joins TRBV28 to TRBJ2-5; 8 nucleotides match TRBD1. The tail of the sequence fits TRBJ2-7 better, so the J call may be wrong. The CDR3 runs to 15 residues. Germline loops: CDR1 MDHEN, CDR2 SYDVKM. In DNA form, the CDR3 reads TGTGCCAGCAGACCTAAAACGGACAGGGCCTACGAGCAGTACTTC. Amino acids: CASRPKTDRAYEQYF.

This clonotype was found once. V and J are TRBV7-9 and TRBJ2-1, with 12 bases aligning to TRBD2. The CDR3 consists of 15 residues. V shed 4 bases, J shed 6 bases, and the junction held 4 bases outside the gene matches. From germline, CDR1 is SEHNR and CDR2 FQNEAQ (reference sequence). In DNA, the CDR3 is TGTGCCAGCAGCTCTAGCGGGGGGGCCGTCAATGAGCAGTTCTTC. It encodes CASSSSGGAVNEQFF. Based on the CDR3 plus reference TRBV7-9 and TRBJ2-1, the full variable domain is DTGVSQNPRHKITKRGQNVTFRCDPISEHNRLYWYRQTLGQGPEFLTYFQNEAQLEKSRLLSDRFSAERPKGSFSTLEIQRTEQGDSAMYLCASSSSGGAVNEQFFGPGTRLTVL.

The V call is TRBV7-3, the J call TRBJ1-2; 8 nucleotides line up with TRBD1. Germline V gives CDR1 SGHTA, CDR2 FQGTGA. This CDR3 region has 15 residues. With 4 bases clipped from V and 4 bases from J, the junction kept 8 bases outside the gene matches. CDR3 DNA sequence: TGTGCCAGCAGCTCCGGGACAGGCAAAATCTATGGCTACACCTTC. Translation gives CASSSGTGKIYGYTF.

CDR3 bases: TGCGCCAGCAGTGGACCAGGGAAATCCTACAATGAGCAGTTCTTC. Residues: CASSGPGKSYNEQFF. The chain employs TRBV10-1 and TRBJ2-1; possibly TRBD1 for D (5 bases). Trimming stripped 4 bases from V and 1 base from J, with 11 bases between. The CDR3 loop spans 15 amino acids. The germline V gene has CDR1 WNHNN and CDR2 SYGVQD (reference sequence).

Only a few counts were recorded for this clonotype. The chain is built from TRBV29-1 and TRBJ2-7; 9 bases map to TRBD1. V was clipped by 6 bases and J by 5 bases; unmatched bases: 11. The germline V gene encodes CDR1 SQVTM and CDR2 ANQGSEA. The CDR3 runs 14 residues. The CDR3, as DNA: TGCAGCGTGAGGGGAGGACAGGGGTCCGACGAGCAGTACTTC. Its protein is CSVRGGQGSDEQYF.

The chain links TRBV5-1 to TRBJ1-2; D is undetermined. The V end was cut by 4 bases, the J end by 0 bases, with 16 bases between. Germline CDR1 is SGHRS and CDR2 is YFSETQ. This CDR3 is built from 16 residues. The CDR3 region has the DNA TGCGCCAGCAGCCCCTACGGTTCAGCAGCTAACTATGGCTACACCTTC. It translates to CASSPYGSAANYGYTF. The full variable domain, with the rest looked up from reference TRBV5-1 and TRBJ1-2, is KAGVTQTPRYLIKTRGQQVTLSCSPISGHRSVSWYQQTPGQGLQFLFEYFSETQRNKGNFPGRFSGRQFSNSRSEMNVSTLELGDSALYLCASSPYGSAANYGYTFGSGTRLTVV.

The chain employs TRBV29-1 and TRBJ1-2, with 11 nucleotides matching TRBD1. With 6 bases clipped from V and 2 bases from J, the junction kept 8 bases outside the gene matches. The CDR3 runs to 15 residues. Germline V CDR1 and CDR2: SQVTM, ANQGSEA. In DNA form, the CDR3 reads TGCAGCGTCCTAGGGGACAGGGGGACAAACTATGGCTACACCTTC. Translated: CSVLGDRGTNYGYTF.

The rearrangement uses TRBV10-2 and TRBJ2-7, with 7 bases that match TRBD1. In germline, CDR1 is WSHSY, CDR2 SAAADI. After removal of 5 bases from V and 5 bases from J, the junction contained 3 bases not matched to a gene. The CDR3 is made up of 12 amino acids. DNA of the CDR3: TGCGCCAGCAGTCGGACAGGCCACGAGCAGTACTTC. Encoded protein: CASSRTGHEQYF.

The chain carries TRBV18 and TRBJ2-7; the match to TRBD2 covers 9 bases. CDR1 is KGHSH and CDR2 is LQKENI in the germline V gene. After removal of 3 bases from V and 6 bases from J, the junction contained 12 bases not matched to a gene. CDR3 length equals 16 residues. The CDR3 protein is CASSPIPGLAPSEQYF. The CDR3 DNA is TGTGCCAGCTCACCCATACCGGGACTAGCCCCATCCGAGCAGTACTTC. Drawing the rest from reference TRBV18 and TRBJ2-7, the complete variable domain is NAGVMQNPRHLVRRRGQEARLRCSPMKGHSHVYWYRQLPEEGLKFMVYLQKENIIDESGMPKERFSAEFPKEGPSILRIQQVVRGDSAAYFCASSPIPGLAPSEQYFGPGTRLTVT.

The chain combines TRBV12-3 or TRBV12-4 with TRBJ2-5, with D perhaps TRBD2 (6 bases). The CDR3 has 16 residues. V was pared by 5 bases and J by 5 bases, with 21 bases between. CDR3 bases: TGTGCCAGCAGTCCCGGGACTGGCGGGTATGCGGAGACCCAGTACTTC. It encodes CASSPGTGGYAETQYF.

The chain has TRBV7-2 and TRBJ1-2; D remains unclear. The length of the CDR3 is 13 residues. Trimming took off 5 bases at V and 4 bases at J, with 11 bases between the two ends. Germline CDR1 SGHTA, CDR2 FQGNSA. DNA of the CDR3: TGTGCCAGCAGCCGAGACAACCTCTATGGCTACACCTTC. As protein: CASSRDNLYGYTF.

The chain couples TRBV11-2 to TRBJ2-4; D perhaps matches TRBD2 (6 bases). Between the trimmed V and J ends, which lost 1 base and 8 bases, there was a span of 18 bases. Per the germline V gene, CDR1 is SGHAT and CDR2 is FQNNGV. The CDR3 contains 16 residues. The CDR3 nucleotides are TGTGCCAGCAGCTTAGTGCGGGGCATGGGTCGGGACATTCAGTACTTC. Residues: CASSLVRGMGRDIQYF.

The V and J genes are TRBV14 and TRBJ2-1, with 8 bases identical to TRBD1. This CDR3 has 15 residues. Germline V gene lookup returns CDR1 SGHDN and CDR2 FVKESK. The V gene end was trimmed by 2 bases and the J gene end by 9 bases; junction bases not matched to a gene: 9. The CDR3 reads CASSQRAGGGGEQFF. CDR3 nucleotides: TGTGCCAGCAGCCAACGCGCAGGGGGCGGAGGTGAGCAGTTCTTC. The whole variable domain, filled in from reference TRBV14 and TRBJ2-1, reads EAGVTQFPSHSVIEKGQTVTLRCDPISGHDNLYWYRRVMGKEIKFLLHFVKESKQDESGMPNNRFLAERTGGTYSTLKVQPAELEDSGVYFCASSQRAGGGGEQFFGPGTRLTVL.

This clonotype came up a few times. The gene calls are TRBV15 and TRBJ2-1; TRBD2 might be the D (6 bases). The CDR3 runs to 16 residues. Germline assignment: CDR1 LNHNV and CDR2 YYDKDF (reference sequence). V shed 3 bases and J shed 0 bases, with 12 bases lying between them. Here the CDR3 reads CATSSLLADSYNEQFF. The CDR3 nucleotides are TGTGCCACCAGCAGTCTGTTAGCGGACTCCTACAATGAGCAGTTCTTC.

J is TRBJ2-1 and V is TRBV28; D is uncertain. V gave up 6 bases and J gave up 6 bases, with 12 bases separating them. The germline V gene has CDR1 MDHEN and CDR2 SYDVKM. The CDR3 runs 13 residues. In nucleotides, the CDR3 is TGTGCCAGCAGCCCTGGAGAATCCAATGAGCAGTTCTTC. Its translation: CASSPGESNEQFF.

J is TRBJ1-2 and V is TRBV30, with D hard to call. This CDR3 has 14 amino acids. Germline CDR1 GTSNPN, CDR2 SVGIG (reference sequence). With 1 base removed from V and 4 bases from J, the gap between germline ends came to 13 bases. CDR3 nucleotide sequence: TGTGCCTGGAGTGGGGTAGGGAAAGCCTATGGCTACACCTTC. The encoded protein is CAWSGVGKAYGYTF.

V and J are TRBV27 and TRBJ2-5; TRBD2 is a possible D gene (5 bases). This CDR3 comprises 15 residues. Germline-derived CDR1 and CDR2 are MNHEY and SMNVEV (reference sequence). V lost 1 base and J 4 bases, leaving 13 bases between the germline ends. CDR3 coding DNA: TGTGCCAGCAGTTTATTCGGGAAGGCACTAGAGACCCAGTACTTC. Amino acid sequence: CASSLFGKALETQYF.